Sequencing of this T cell receptor beta chain was carried out in a study of T cell responses to AZD1222 COVID-19 vaccine. Study-level background: Pooled samples include second doses given at about 4 or 12 weeks.

Concerning this clone itself: The antigen is not known.

Method: immunoSEQ multiplex PCR; TCRdb's copy keeps in-frame clones and lacks some. The profile shows approximately 65,000 clones, 88% of them singletons. V lost 8 bases, J lost 4 bases, and 17 bases lay in between. There are 14 residues in the CDR3. CDR1 is MNHEY and CDR2 is SVGAGI in the germline V gene. Study observations and caveats: Repertoires were sampled only after the peak T cell response. Clonal diversity was possibly underestimated, and white British individuals and females predominated among donors.

This specimen was peripheral blood, taken on day 0 of AZD1222 vaccination. The rearrangement joins TRBV6-5 to TRBJ1-2, with D maybe TRBD1 (6 bases). The source of this sequence is an adult in good health. The CDR3 region has the DNA TGTGCCAGCCAACAAGGACAGATCTCCTATGGCTACACCTTC. Translating gives CASQQGQISYGYTF.